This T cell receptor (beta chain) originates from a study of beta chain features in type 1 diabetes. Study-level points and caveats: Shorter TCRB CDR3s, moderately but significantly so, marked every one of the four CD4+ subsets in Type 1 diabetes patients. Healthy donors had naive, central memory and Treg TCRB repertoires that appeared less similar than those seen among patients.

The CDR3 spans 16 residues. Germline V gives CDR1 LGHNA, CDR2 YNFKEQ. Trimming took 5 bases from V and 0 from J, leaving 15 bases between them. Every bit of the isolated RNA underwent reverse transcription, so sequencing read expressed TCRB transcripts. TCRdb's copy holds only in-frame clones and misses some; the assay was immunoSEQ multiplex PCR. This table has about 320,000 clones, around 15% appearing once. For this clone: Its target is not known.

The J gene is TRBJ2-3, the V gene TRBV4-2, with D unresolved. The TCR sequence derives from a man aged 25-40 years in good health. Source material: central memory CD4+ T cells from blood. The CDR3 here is CASSGGKFASTDTQYF. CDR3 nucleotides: TGTGCCAGCAGCGGCGGCAAGTTCGCTAGCACAGATACGCAGTATTTT.